The 17 T cell receptor beta chains in this list originate from one sample, sequenced in a study of somatic mutations in cytotoxic T cells in rheumatoid arthritis. Using immunoSEQ multiplex PCR, the repertoire was profiled, and TCRdb retains in-frame clones only, with some absent. The sample consists of under 20,000 clones, 65% to 80% of them appearing once. The sequenced material came from CD8+ T cells sorted from blood. The receptors stem from an adult with rheumatoid arthritis.

The chain links TRBV2 to TRBJ1-1; maybe TRBD1 (5 bases). This CDR3 has 13 amino acids. V lost 6 bases and J 1 base, leaving 9 bases between the germline ends. Germline assignment: CDR1 SNHLY and CDR2 FYNNEI. Here the CDR3 reads CASRSTGNTEAFF. The DNA of the CDR3 is TGTGCCAGCAGATCCACAGGGAACACTGAAGCTTTCTTT. Combining the CDR3 with reference TRBV2 and TRBJ1-1 gives the whole variable domain EPEVTQTPSHQVTQMGQEVILRCVPISNHLYFYWYRQILGQKVEFLVSFYNNEISEKSEIFDDQFSVERPDGSNFTLKIRSTKLEDSAMYFCASRSTGNTEAFFGQGTRLTVV.

This chain links TRBV5-6 with TRBJ2-1; D is undetermined. The V gene's germline CDR1 is SGHDT and CDR2 YYEEEE. CDR3 length: 13 amino acids. V lost 3 bases, J lost 7 bases, and 11 bases lay in between. The DNA for the CDR3 is TGTGCCAGCAGCTCGTTGGCGGCAAATGAGCAGTTCTTC. This gives the protein CASSSLAANEQFF.

This chain links TRBV7-9 with TRBJ2-5, with 8 bases fitting TRBD1. The V and J ends lost 5 bases and 3 bases, in that order; junction bases with no gene match: 11. The CDR3 contains 16 residues. Germline V gives CDR1 SEHNR, CDR2 FQNEAQ (reference sequence). CDR3 protein: CASSRLRTGLEETQYF. The CDR3 region has the DNA TGTGCCAGCAGCCGATTAAGGACAGGGCTGGAAGAGACCCAGTACTTC.

In its sample, this clone was seen once. The V call is TRBV6-4, the J call TRBJ2-5, with 12 bases lining up with TRBD2. CDR1 and CDR2 from the germline V gene are MRHNA and SNTAGT. CDR3 length equals 15 residues. With 5 bases clipped from V and 1 base from J, the junction kept 2 bases outside the gene matches. The CDR3 loop reads CASSTTSGSQETQYF. The DNA of the CDR3 is TGTGCCAGCAGTACGACTAGCGGGAGCCAAGAGACCCAGTACTTC.

This sequence joins TRBV27 and TRBJ1-5; D is perhaps TRBD1 (5 bases). Germline V CDR1 and CDR2: MNHEY, SMNVEV (reference sequence). The V end was cut by 4 bases, the J end by 6 bases, with 13 bases between. The CDR3 sequence is 14 residues long. The CDR3 bases are TGTGCCAGCAGTTCCCCCCCAGGGACTCAGCCCCAGCATTTT. Translation gives CASSSPPGTQPQHF.

This sequence joins TRBV5-1 and TRBJ2-3, with D tentatively TRBD2 (6 bases). This CDR3 region has 15 residues. V was trimmed by 2 bases and J by 2 bases, leaving 12 bases between them. Germline V lookup: CDR1 SGHRS, CDR2 YFSETQ. The DNA for the CDR3 is TGCGCCAGCAGCTTTGGGGGGTATAACACAGATACGCAGTATTTT. Its translation: CASSFGGYNTDTQYF.

This chain connects TRBV6-1 to TRBJ1-5; TRBD1 aligns across 9 bases. Germline CDR1 and CDR2: MNHNS and SASEGT. The V segment lost 2 bases and the J segment 2 bases; nucleotides outside the gene matches: 4. CDR3 length: 16 amino acids. CDR3 loop: CASSEIRTGGNQPQHF. CDR3 nucleotide sequence: TGTGCCAGCAGTGAAATTCGGACAGGGGGCAATCAGCCCCAGCATTTT.

The chain recombines TRBV6-1 with TRBJ2-3, with unresolved D. CDR1 is MNHNS, CDR2 SASEGT, per germline. This CDR3 spans 13 amino acids. V lost 1 base and J lost 5, with 7 bases in between. The chain's CDR3 is CASSEEIEDTQYF. As DNA, the CDR3 is TGTGCCAGCAGTGAAGAGATCGAAGATACGCAGTATTTT.

CDR3 DNA sequence: TGTGCCAGCAGCCAGGGGACAGGGGAGTGGACTGGAAACACCATATATTTT. This translates into CASSQGTGEWTGNTIYF. The chain combines TRBV13 with TRBJ1-3, with 10 bases matching TRBD1. V dropped 5 bases and J dropped 2; count of bases not matched to a gene: 9. Germline V gene lookup returns CDR1 PRHDT and CDR2 FYEKMQ (reference sequence). CDR3 length: 17 amino acids.

This chain connects TRBV9 to TRBJ2-2; no firm D call. The ends were cut back, 0 bases at V and 6 bases at J, with 3 bases in the middle. The CDR3 loop spans 12 amino acids. Germline CDR1 and CDR2: SGDLS and YYNGEE. CDR3 in amino acids: CASSVDPGELFF. CDR3 nucleotide sequence: TGTGCCAGCAGCGTAGACCCCGGGGAGCTGTTTTTT.

The chain employs TRBV6-5 and TRBJ2-7; D is possibly TRBD1 (6 bases). Trimming left V 6 bases short and J 4 bases short, with 10 bases between. The CDR3 is 12 amino acids. Looked up from germline, CDR1 is MNHEY and CDR2 is SVGAGI. CDR3 in amino acids: CASRTGWYEQYF. The CDR3 nucleotides are TGTGCCAGCAGAACAGGGTGGTACGAGCAGTACTTC.

V gene TRBV6-6 combines with J gene TRBJ2-2, with D uncertain. V lost 0 bases and J lost 3, with 11 bases in between. The CDR3 has 16 amino acids. In germline, CDR1 is MNHNY, CDR2 SVGAGI (reference sequence). CDR3 DNA sequence: TGTGCCAGCAGTTACTCGATTTCCAAATACACCGGGGAGCTGTTTTTT. This gives the protein CASSYSISKYTGELFF.

The V call is TRBV10-3, the J call TRBJ2-2; possible D gene TRBD1, 6 bases. The germline CDR1 and CDR2 sequences are ENHRY and SYGVKD. The V gene lost 8 bases and the J gene lost 6 bases, with 22 bases spanning the gap. The CDR3 is 16 residues long. CDR3 bases: TGTGCCATCGGGCTCCTAAGAGACAGGTCTGCCGGGGAGCTGTTTTTT. This gives the protein CAIGLLRDRSAGELFF.

This chain joins TRBV27 and TRBJ1-5; D not certain. This CDR3 contains 14 residues. Germline CDR1 MNHEY, CDR2 SMNVEV (reference sequence). Trimming took 7 bases from V and 2 from J, leaving 12 bases between them. CDR3 nucleotide sequence: TGTGCCAGCACCGCGGTTGGAGGCAATCAGCCCCAGCATTTT. Its translation is CASTAVGGNQPQHF.

The chain carries TRBV29-1 and TRBJ2-1, with 11 nucleotides matching TRBD1. CDR1 is SQVTM and CDR2 is ANQGSEA in the germline V gene. This CDR3 comprises 14 residues. Trimming at V came to 6 bases and at J to 6 bases, leaving 7 bases not matched to a gene. CDR3 loop: CSVLPGTGGNEQFF. The CDR3 coding sequence is TGCAGCGTCCTTCCCGGGACAGGGGGCAATGAGCAGTTCTTC.

This sequence joins TRBV7-5 and TRBJ1-6; the tabulated D call, TRBD1, remains unverified against the DNA. TRBV7-5 corresponds to a pseudogene. This CDR3 is built from 16 residues. DNA of the CDR3: TGTGTCAGAAGCTATGGAACAGGGCCCTATAATTCACCCCTCCACTTT. This gives the protein CVRSYGTGPYNSPLHF.

The rearrangement uses TRBV5-8 and TRBJ1-1; no reliable D call. Per germline, CDR1 SGHTS and CDR2 YDEGEE. The V gene lost 1 base and the J gene lost 7 bases, with 8 bases spanning the gap. CDR3 length equals 12 residues. CDR3 coding DNA: TGTGCCAGCAGCTTGACAGAAAGTGAAGCTTTCTTT. Amino acids: CASSLTESEAFF.